This record concerns one T cell receptor (beta chain) sequence. Its cognate antigen is unknown. The Oncomine TCR Beta short-read assay sequenced DNA from cultured CD4+ T cells. TCRdb called the PCR reads again in MiXCR, with one record for every CDR3 protein. The sample has around 25,000 distinct CDR3 sequences, over 60% seen once. The entry originates in a study of vaccination and CD4 T cells after COVID-19. Study overall: The cells were exposed to overlapping spike peptides originating from SARS-CoV-2, HCoV-NL63, HCoV-OC43 and HCoV-229E for stimulation.

Indicated treatment: approximately 9-day PBMC culture with coronavirus spike peptide pools or control peptides (ViraFEST assay). Sequenced material: CD4+ T cells from blood, cultured in vitro, taken after SARS-CoV-2 vaccination. This clonotype originated in a human donor who received a COVID-19 vaccine.

CDR3 nucleotides: TGCAGTGCTAGCTTCGGCAGGGGAGACACAGATACGCAGTATTTT. This gives the protein CSASFGRGDTDTQYF. The V and J genes are TRBV20-1 and TRBJ2-3, with TRBD1 as a possible D gene (6 bases). The germline gives CDR1 DFQATT, CDR2 SNEGSKA (reference sequence). The CDR3 is 15 amino acids. The V end lost 3 bases, the J end lost 2 bases, and 15 bases lay between the germline ends.